This T cell receptor (beta chain) was recovered during a study of blood T cells in healthy people across ages (dated by TCRdb to the mid-2010s). With respect to the entire study: In model experiments, template switching captured about one uniquely barcoded TCR beta cDNA molecule for every two T cells. Using deep sequencing normalized with unique cDNA molecular identifiers, the study measured how TCR beta repertoire diversity changes with age. Using the same blood draw, the study looked at two additional independent replicas of 1 million unique cDNA reads for two donors, one aged 18 to 29 and the other aged 80 or older. Four age groups were formed from the donors: young (average approximately 16 years), middle-aged (around 41), aged (roughly 58) and long-lived (more than 75). To avoid experimental bias, donors of different ages were distributed randomly across sequencing lanes.

The protocol used for the library was 5' RACE. The run used an Illumina HiSeq 2500. A second PCR of roughly 7 to 12 cycles was run with a J-beta primer mix and a sample-barcoded 5' primer. Each TCR beta cDNA molecule received a unique molecular identifier from a template-switch 5' adaptor carrying 12 random nucleotides. Each sample yielded at least 2.5 million CDR3-containing paired-end reads. First-strand cDNA was synthesized from all RNA with the Mint cDNA synthesis kit, primed by a TRBC-specific oligonucleotide. Following uracil-DNA glycosylase treatment, a first 18-cycle PCR with universal primers M1SS and BC2_uni_R was performed on all cDNA. The original pipeline was this. For normalization, 1 million high-quality reads, each with a distinct molecular identifier, were randomly selected from each sample. Reads sharing molecular identifiers were discarded rather than binned into consensus sequences. MiTCR, set to a Q25 quality threshold and the strictest error-elimination algorithm, was used for CDR3 identification, clonotype clustering and error correction. A nonparametric unseen species model using Euler transformation provided a lower-bound estimate of total TCR beta diversity. The public sequencing data were trimmed at Q25 with fastp and processed into clonotypes with MiXCR by TCRdb, which kept only in-frame beta chains. When rows share a CDR3 protein, they turn into one entry using the most common DNA and genes. Clone size and V and J calls follow TCRdb, not the original study. The sample has 650,000 to 700,000 distinct CDR3 sequences on record, over 40% of them singletons. Roughly 13% of the sample is held by the ten biggest clonotypes.

Systemically healthy Caucasian individuals from Russia, 39 in total and aged about 6 to 95 years, were included as donors. Each donor gave about 11 milliliters of peripheral blood, drawn into EDTA-treated Vacutainer tubes. Ficoll-Paque density-gradient centrifugation was used to isolate PBMCs, with at least 6 million obtained per sample. Trizol reagent was used to extract total RNA from the PBMCs, yielding at least 5 micrograms per sample. For every donor, flow cytometry on a PBMC aliquot measured the percentage of naive CD45RAhigh/CD27high T cells. This clonotype has just a few counts. Its antigen is unknown. Within one base of it there is no much larger clone, and no base qualities were kept. The CDR3 runs 15 amino acids, cysteine and phenylalanine included. Solely the CDR3 DNA is kept, with 45 bases framed from the first base. Via the germline V gene, CDR1 is SNHLY and CDR2 FYNNEI. Trimming at the junction amounts to 6 bases on V and 9 bases on J, and the germline ends lie 18 bases apart.

Study-wide conclusions, independent of this receptor: Compared with the aged group, more naive CD4+ T cells, fewer expanded clones and increased TCR diversity were shown by the long-lived group, suggesting age selection. The CMV infection status of donors was not known, potentially confounding age-related changes in expanded clonotypes. Because profiling used bulk unsorted PBMCs, naive and antigen-experienced compartments could not be compared conclusively. As age increased, observed TCR beta diversity per million T cells dropped in a roughly linear way, and a significant reduction was already evident by age roughly 40. The percentage of naive T cells measured by flow cytometry correlated strongly with observed TCR beta diversity. Total diversity estimates from one million sequenced T cells were considered lower bounds and underestimates.

What was sequenced was blood. The origin of this receptor is an elderly woman in good health. The V gene is TRBV2 and the J gene is TRBJ1-6; TRBD1 is possibly the D segment (6 matching bases). This receptor carries the CDR3 CASRRGAGWVSPLHF. The DNA reads TGTGCCAGCAGGCGGGGGGCAGGATGGGTTTCACCCCTCCACTTT.